This T cell receptor (beta chain) is from a study of OX40 agonist ivuxolimab in advanced cancers. Data came from immunoSEQ multiplex PCR; TCRdb stores just in-frame clones and leaves some out. The sample gives around 67,000 clones, 80% of which show up once; less than 9.5% is in the top ten. The V gene lost 8 bases and the J gene lost 7 bases, with 20 bases spanning the gap. Germline lookup yields CDR1 MNHEY and CDR2 SMNVEV (reference sequence). The CDR3 spans 14 residues. This sequence originates from an adult with an advanced solid tumor such as melanoma, head and neck, liver or kidney cancer. This sample comprised CD4+ or CD8+ T cells sorted from blood, obtained in a trial of the OX40 agonist ivuxolimab. The chain employs TRBV27 and TRBJ2-5; TRBD1 might be the D (6 bases). CDR3 residues: CASATPEQGRTQYF. DNA for the CDR3: TGTGCCAGCGCTACTCCGGAACAGGGTCGGACCCAGTACTTC.